This T cell receptor (beta chain) appears in the sequencing data of a study of cytomegalovirus exposure and HLA in healthy donors. CDR1 and CDR2 from the germline V gene are SGDLS and YYNGEE. V shed 0 bases, J shed 0 bases, and the junction held 1 base outside the gene matches. This CDR3 is 15 amino acids long. Whole-study results and caveats: Listed as cytomegalovirus-associated were around 160 TCR beta chains. Later analysis reportedly placed an Asian-associated ancestry cluster below the roughly 690-donor mean in N-insertions. Some public TCRs appeared in many individuals, while most sequences were rare. In a later analysis, about 17,000 TCR beta sequences were associated with HLA alleles at 0.05 false discovery rate.

Note on this clone: Antigen unknown.

Vbeta (60) and Jbeta (13) primers were used in the PCR. Profiled with immunoSEQ multiplex PCR; TCRdb holds only in-frame clones, not every one. The repertoire includes over 150,000 clones, 84% of them detected once, and 4.8% sits in the top ten. The rearrangement joins TRBV9 to TRBJ1-2; 8 nucleotides align to TRBD1. The sequencing input was PBMCs. The origin of this receptor is a girl aged 5-17 years in good health and CMV-seropositive. The CDR3 region has the DNA TGTGCCAGCAGCGTAGGACAGGGGACTAACTATGGCTACACCTTC. This encodes CASSVGQGTNYGYTF. Combining the CDR3 with reference TRBV9 and TRBJ1-2 gives the whole variable domain DSGVTQTPKHLITATGQRVTLRCSPRSGDLSVYWYQQSLDQGLQFLIQYYNGEERAKGNILERFSAQQFPDLHSELNLSSLELGDSALYFCASSVGQGTNYGYTFGSGTRLTVV.